The clone carrying this TCR beta chain was counted at least ten times. Its antigen remains unidentified. The sample originates from a study of glioma-infiltrating T cells. TCR alpha and beta CDR3 regions were amplified from RNA using iRepertoire nested multiplex PCR. MiXCR, applied by TCRdb to the multiplex PCR reads, yields one record per CDR3 protein. The table records more than 85,000 distinct CDR3 sequences, 25% to 30% of them present only once. Points from the study as a whole: Tissue-blood divergence was below expectation in non-neoplastic patients, above in gliomas.

The CDR3 spans 14 residues. V dropped 5 bases and J dropped 2 bases, with 11 bases sitting between them. The germline V gene has CDR1 SGHNT and CDR2 YYREEE (reference sequence). V and J are TRBV5-4 and TRBJ2-1; D unresolved. The sample was glioma tissue, nonneoplastic brain tissue, or PBMCs (not recorded which). The sequence was collected from a human donor with low-grade glioma or glioblastoma, undergoing nonglioma brain surgery, or in good health (not recorded which). CDR3 amino acids: CASSPRSTYNEQFF. The CDR3 DNA sequence: TGTGCCAGCAGTCCCCGGAGTACCTACAATGAGCAGTTCTTC.